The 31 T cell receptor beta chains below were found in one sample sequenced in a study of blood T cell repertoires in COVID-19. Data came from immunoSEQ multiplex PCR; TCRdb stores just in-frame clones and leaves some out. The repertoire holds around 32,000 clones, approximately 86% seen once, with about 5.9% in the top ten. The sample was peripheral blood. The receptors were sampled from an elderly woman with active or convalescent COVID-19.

The CDR3 loop is CASSPPGGRREKLFF. DNA for the CDR3: TGTGCCAGCAGTCCGCCCGGGGGACGAAGAGAAAAACTGTTTTTT. The chain carries TRBV28 and TRBJ1-4; D might be TRBD1 (5 bases). Germline V gives CDR1 MDHEN, CDR2 SYDVKM. Trimming cost V 5 bases and J 8 bases, with 18 bases left between them. This CDR3 comprises 15 residues.

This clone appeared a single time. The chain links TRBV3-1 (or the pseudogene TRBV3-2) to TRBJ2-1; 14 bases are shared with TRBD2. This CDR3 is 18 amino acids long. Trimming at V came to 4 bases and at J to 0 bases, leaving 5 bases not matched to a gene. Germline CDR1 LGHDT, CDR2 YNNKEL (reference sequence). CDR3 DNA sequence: TGTGCCAGCAGCCGCGGACTAGCGGGGGGCAACTCCTACAATGAGCAGTTCTTC. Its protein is CASSRGLAGGNSYNEQFF.

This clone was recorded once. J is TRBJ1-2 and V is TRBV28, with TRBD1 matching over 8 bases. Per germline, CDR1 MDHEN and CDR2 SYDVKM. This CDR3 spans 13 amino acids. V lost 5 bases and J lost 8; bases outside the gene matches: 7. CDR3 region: CASSDQGARGYTF. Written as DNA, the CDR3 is TGTGCCAGCAGTGATCAGGGGGCAAGGGGCTACACCTTC.

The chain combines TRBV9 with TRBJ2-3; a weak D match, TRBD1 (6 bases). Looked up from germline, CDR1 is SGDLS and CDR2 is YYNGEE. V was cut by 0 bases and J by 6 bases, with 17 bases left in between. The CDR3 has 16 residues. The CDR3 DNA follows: TGTGCCAGCAGCGTAGGGGGGCTGCCAGGGGTGGATACGCAGTATTTT. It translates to CASSVGGLPGVDTQYF.

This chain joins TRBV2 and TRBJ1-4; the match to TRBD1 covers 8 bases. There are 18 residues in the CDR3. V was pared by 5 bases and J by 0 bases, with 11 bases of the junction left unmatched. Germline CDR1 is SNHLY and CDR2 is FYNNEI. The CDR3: CASSYDRGLGATNEKLFF. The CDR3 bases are TGTGCCAGCAGTTACGACAGGGGTCTAGGTGCAACTAATGAAAAACTGTTTTTT.

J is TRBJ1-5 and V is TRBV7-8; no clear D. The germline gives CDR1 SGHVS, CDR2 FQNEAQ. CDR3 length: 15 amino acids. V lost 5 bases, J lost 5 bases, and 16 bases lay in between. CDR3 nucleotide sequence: TGTGCCAGCAGCCCTGGGAGGGAGAGAGATCAGCCCCAGCATTTT. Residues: CASSPGRERDQPQHF.

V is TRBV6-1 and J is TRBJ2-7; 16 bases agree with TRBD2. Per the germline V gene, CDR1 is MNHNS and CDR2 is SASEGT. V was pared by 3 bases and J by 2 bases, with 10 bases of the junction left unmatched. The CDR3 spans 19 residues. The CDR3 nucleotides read TGTGCCAGCAGTGACCGGGCGGGGACTAGCGGGAGGGGACCCTACGAGCAGTACTTC. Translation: CASSDRAGTSGRGPYEQYF.

The CDR3 DNA reads TGTGCCAGCACAGGACGCGGGGGAAACACCATATATTTT. Amino acids: CASTGRGGNTIYF. The chain uses TRBV2 and TRBJ1-3, with D uncertain. V was cut by 7 bases and J by 4 bases, with 11 bases left in between. The CDR3 loop spans 13 amino acids. The V gene's germline CDR1 is SNHLY and CDR2 FYNNEI.

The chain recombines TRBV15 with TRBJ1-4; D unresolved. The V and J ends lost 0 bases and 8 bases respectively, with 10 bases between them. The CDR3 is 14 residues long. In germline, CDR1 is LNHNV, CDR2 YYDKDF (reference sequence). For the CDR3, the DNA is TGTGCCACCAGCAGAGATCAGTTGAGGGAAAAACTGTTTTTT. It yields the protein CATSRDQLREKLFF.

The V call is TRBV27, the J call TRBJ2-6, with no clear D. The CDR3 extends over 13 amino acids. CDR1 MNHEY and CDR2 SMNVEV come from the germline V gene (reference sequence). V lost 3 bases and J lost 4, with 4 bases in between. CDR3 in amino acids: CASSFSGANVLTF. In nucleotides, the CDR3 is TGTGCCAGCAGTTTCTCCGGGGCCAACGTCCTGACTTTC.

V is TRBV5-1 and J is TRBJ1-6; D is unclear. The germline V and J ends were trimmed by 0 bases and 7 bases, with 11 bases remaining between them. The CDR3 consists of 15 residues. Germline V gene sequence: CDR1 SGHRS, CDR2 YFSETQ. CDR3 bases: TGCGCCAGCAGCTTGGCCCGAGGGCAAAATTCACCCCTCCACTTT. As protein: CASSLARGQNSPLHF.

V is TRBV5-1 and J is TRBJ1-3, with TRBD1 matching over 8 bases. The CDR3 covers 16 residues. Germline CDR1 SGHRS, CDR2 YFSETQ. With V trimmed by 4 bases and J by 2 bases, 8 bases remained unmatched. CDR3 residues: CASSQWTGQPGNTIYF. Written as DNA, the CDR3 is TGCGCCAGCAGCCAATGGACAGGGCAGCCTGGAAACACCATATATTTT. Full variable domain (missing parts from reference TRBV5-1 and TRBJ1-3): KAGVTQTPRYLIKTRGQQVTLSCSPISGHRSVSWYQQTPGQGLQFLFEYFSETQRNKGNFPGRFSGRQFSNSRSEMNVSTLELGDSALYLCASSQWTGQPGNTIYFGEGSWLTVV.

CDR3 coding DNA: TGTGCCAGCAGTGGGCTAGCGGGGGCTTACACCGGGGAGCTGTTTTTT. It translates to CASSGLAGAYTGELFF. The V and J genes are TRBV25-1 and TRBJ2-2; 10 bases match TRBD2. The germline V gene encodes CDR1 MGHDK and CDR2 SYGVNS. The ends lost 4 bases at V and 3 bases at J; junction bases unmatched: 5. The CDR3 runs 16 residues.

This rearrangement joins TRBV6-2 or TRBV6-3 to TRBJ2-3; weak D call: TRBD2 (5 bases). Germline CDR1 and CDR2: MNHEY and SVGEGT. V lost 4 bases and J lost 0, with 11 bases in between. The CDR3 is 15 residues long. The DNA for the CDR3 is TGTGCCAGCAGTTCTGGACTCTCTAGCACAGATACGCAGTATTTT. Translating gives CASSSGLSSTDTQYF.

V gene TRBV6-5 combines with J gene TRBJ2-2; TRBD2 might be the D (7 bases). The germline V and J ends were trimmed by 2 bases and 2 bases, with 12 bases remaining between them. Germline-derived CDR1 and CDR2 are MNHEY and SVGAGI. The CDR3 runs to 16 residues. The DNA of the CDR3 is TGTGCCAGCAGTTACAGGGGGAGGGTTAACACCGGGGAGCTGTTTTTT. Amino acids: CASSYRGRVNTGELFF.

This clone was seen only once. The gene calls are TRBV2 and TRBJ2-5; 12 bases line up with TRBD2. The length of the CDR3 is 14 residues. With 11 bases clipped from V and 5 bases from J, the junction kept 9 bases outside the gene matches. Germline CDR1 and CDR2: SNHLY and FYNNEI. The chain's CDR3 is CAGSGLAGRETQYF. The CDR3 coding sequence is TGTGCCGGGTCCGGACTAGCGGGGAGGGAGACCCAGTACTTC.

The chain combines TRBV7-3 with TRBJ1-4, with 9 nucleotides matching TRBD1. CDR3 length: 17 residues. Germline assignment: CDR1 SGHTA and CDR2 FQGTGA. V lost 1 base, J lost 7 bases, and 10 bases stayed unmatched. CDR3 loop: CASSLNGPGTGSEKLFF. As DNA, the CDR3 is TGTGCCAGCAGCTTAAACGGCCCCGGGACAGGGAGTGAAAAACTGTTTTTT.

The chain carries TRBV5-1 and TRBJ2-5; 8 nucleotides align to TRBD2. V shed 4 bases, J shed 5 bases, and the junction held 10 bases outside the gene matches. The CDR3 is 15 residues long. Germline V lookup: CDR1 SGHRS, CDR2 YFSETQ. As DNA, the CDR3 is TGCGCCAGCAGCCCGGGAGGGGCCTTCGGGGAGACCCAGTACTTC. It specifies CASSPGGAFGETQYF.

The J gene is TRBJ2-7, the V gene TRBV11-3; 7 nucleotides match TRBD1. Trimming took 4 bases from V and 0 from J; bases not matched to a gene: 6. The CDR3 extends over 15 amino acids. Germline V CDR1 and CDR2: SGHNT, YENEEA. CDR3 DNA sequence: TGTGCCAGCAGCTGGGGCAGGGGGTTCTCCTACGAGCAGTACTTC. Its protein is CASSWGRGFSYEQYF. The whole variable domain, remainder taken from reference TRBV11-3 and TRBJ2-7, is EAGVVQSPRYKIIEKKQPVAFWCNPISGHNTLYWYLQNLGQGPELLIRYENEEAVDDSQLPKDRFSAERLKGVDSTLKIQPAELGDSAVYLCASSWGRGFSYEQYFGPGTRLTVT.

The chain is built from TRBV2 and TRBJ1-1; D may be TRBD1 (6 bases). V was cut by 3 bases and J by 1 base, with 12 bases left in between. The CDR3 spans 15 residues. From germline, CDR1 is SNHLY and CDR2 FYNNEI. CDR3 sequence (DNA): TGTGCCAGCAGTGATAAGGGGGGGAAGAACACTGAAGCTTTCTTT. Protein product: CASSDKGGKNTEAFF. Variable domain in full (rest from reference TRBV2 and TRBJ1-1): EPEVTQTPSHQVTQMGQEVILRCVPISNHLYFYWYRQILGQKVEFLVSFYNNEISEKSEIFDDQFSVERPDGSNFTLKIRSTKLEDSAMYFCASSDKGGKNTEAFFGQGTRLTVV.

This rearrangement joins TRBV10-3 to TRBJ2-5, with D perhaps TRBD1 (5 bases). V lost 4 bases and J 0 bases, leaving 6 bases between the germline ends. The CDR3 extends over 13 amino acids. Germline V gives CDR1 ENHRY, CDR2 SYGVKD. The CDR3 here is CAISAGYQETQYF. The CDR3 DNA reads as TGTGCCATCAGTGCAGGGTACCAAGAGACCCAGTACTTC.

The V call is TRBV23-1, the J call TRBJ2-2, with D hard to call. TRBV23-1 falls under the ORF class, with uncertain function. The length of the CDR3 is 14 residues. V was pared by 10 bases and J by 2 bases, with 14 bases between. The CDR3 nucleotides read TGCGCCACCTCCCTAGAGAGCAACACCGGGGAGCTGTTTTTT. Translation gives CATSLESNTGELFF.

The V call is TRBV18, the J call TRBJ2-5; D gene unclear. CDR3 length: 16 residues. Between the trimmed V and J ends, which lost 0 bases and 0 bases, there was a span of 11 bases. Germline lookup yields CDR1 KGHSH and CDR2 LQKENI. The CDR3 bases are TGTGCCAGCTCACCACCGCGTCTTGTCAACCAAGAGACCCAGTACTTC. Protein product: CASSPPRLVNQETQYF.

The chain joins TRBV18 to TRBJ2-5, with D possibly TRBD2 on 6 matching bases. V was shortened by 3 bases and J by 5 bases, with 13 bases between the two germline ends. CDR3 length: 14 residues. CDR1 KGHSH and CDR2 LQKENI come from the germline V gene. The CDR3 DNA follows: TGTGCCAGCTCACCTGGAGGGGTGCGTGAGACCCAGTACTTC. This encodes CASSPGGVRETQYF.

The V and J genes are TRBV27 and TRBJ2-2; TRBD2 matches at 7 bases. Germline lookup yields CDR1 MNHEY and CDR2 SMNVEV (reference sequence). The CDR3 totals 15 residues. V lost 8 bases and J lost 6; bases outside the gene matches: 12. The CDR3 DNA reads TGTGCCAGCTCCGATAGGGCGGGAGCCCCCGGGGAGCTGTTTTTT. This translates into CASSDRAGAPGELFF.

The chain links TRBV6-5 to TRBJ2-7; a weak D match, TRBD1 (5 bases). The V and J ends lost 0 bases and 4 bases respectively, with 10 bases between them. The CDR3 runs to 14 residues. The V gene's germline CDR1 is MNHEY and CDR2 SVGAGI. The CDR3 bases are TGTGCCAGCAGTTACTCATACAGGTATTACGAGCAGTACTTC. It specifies CASSYSYRYYEQYF.

CDR3 sequence: CASSWWGLETDTQYF. CDR3 DNA sequence: TGTGCCAGCAGTTGGTGGGGACTAGAAACAGATACGCAGTATTTT. The J gene is TRBJ2-3, the V gene TRBV27, with 8 bases matching TRBD2. This CDR3 contains 15 residues. Germline lookup yields CDR1 MNHEY and CDR2 SMNVEV (reference sequence). The V segment lost 4 bases and the J segment 3 bases; nucleotides outside the gene matches: 6.

The CDR3 bases are TGTGCCTGGACCCGACAGGCGGAGGAAAAACTGTTTTTT. It specifies CAWTRQAEEKLFF. The gene calls are TRBV30 and TRBJ1-4, with TRBD1 as a possible D gene (6 bases). Germline CDR1 reads GTSNPN; CDR2 reads SVGIG (reference sequence). This CDR3 has 13 amino acids. V was clipped by 4 bases and J by 8 bases, with 14 bases between them.

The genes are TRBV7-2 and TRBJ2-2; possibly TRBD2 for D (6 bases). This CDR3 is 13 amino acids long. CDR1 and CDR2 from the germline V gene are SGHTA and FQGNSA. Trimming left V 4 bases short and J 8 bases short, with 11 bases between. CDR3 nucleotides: TGTGCCAGCAGCTCGAGGCGGGGAGGGGAGCTGTTTTTT. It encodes CASSSRRGGELFF.

The CDR3, as DNA: TGTGCCAGCAGCCTGGGACTAGCGACAGATACGCAGTATTTT. Translation gives CASSLGLATDTQYF. V usage is TRBV5-4 and J usage is TRBJ2-3; TRBD2 aligns across 10 bases. Germline V gene sequence: CDR1 SGHNT, CDR2 YYREEE (reference sequence). Trimming at V came to 4 bases and at J to 3 bases, leaving 2 bases not matched to a gene. CDR3 length: 14 amino acids. The variable domain in full, with the rest retrieved from reference TRBV5-4 and TRBJ2-3, is ETGVTQSPTHLIKTRGQQVTLRCSSQSGHNTVSWYQQALGQGPQFIFQYYREEENGRGNFPPRFSGLQFPNYSSELNVNALELDDSALYLCASSLGLATDTQYFGPGTRLTVL.

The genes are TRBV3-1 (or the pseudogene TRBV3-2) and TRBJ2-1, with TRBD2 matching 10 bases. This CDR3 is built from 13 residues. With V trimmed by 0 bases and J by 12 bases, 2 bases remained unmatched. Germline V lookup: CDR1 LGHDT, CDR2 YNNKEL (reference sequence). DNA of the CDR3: TGTGCCAGCAGCCAAGAGTCTAGCGGGGGGCAGTTCTTC. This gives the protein CASSQESSGGQFF.